This entry lists 31 T cell receptor beta chains sequenced from one sample in a study of tumor and adjacent non-tumor tissue in lung cancer. No cell sorting was done before RNA was extracted from the tissue. Three rounds of nested PCR, following a modified ARM-PCR protocol, produced the TCRbeta library. From the multiplex PCR reads, TCRdb called clonotypes with MiXCR, one entry per CDR3 protein. The table has fewer than 120,000 distinct CDR3 sequences, over 75% seen once; the top ten hold around 21%. The sample comprised lung tumor tissue. The receptors come from a man aged 65 to 85 with non-small cell lung cancer.

CDR3 amino acids: CASPFAAGRTQYF. Written as DNA, the CDR3 is TGTGCCAGCCCATTTGCGGCGGGGAGGACGCAGTATTTT. This chain joins TRBV7-3 and TRBJ2-3; D is perhaps TRBD2 (6 bases). Germline assignment: CDR1 SGHTA and CDR2 FQGTGA. The CDR3 extends over 13 amino acids. The V end was cut by 8 bases, the J end by 9 bases, with 18 bases between.

Points on this clonotype: The conserved phenylalanine or tryptophan is not found at the CDR3 terminus, so this likely reflects a read error. The DNA is left out, because the CDR3 cannot be placed on it with certainty; the CDR3 is given as TCRdb lists it. This rearrangement joins TRBV10-3 to TRBJ2-2. The V gene's germline CDR1 is ENHRY and CDR2 SYGVKD. The CDR3 totals 16 residues, both ends included. CDR3 protein: CAISEDGGRNTGELFS.

About this clonotype itself: At one boundary the junction diverges from the germline segment, which might be a read error. The chain recombines TRBV12-5 with TRBJ1-5; 7 nucleotides line up with TRBD1. The V gene's germline CDR1 is LGHNT and CDR2 FRNRAP. This CDR3 has 13 amino acids. The CDR3 sequence is CDSAQDRSQPQHF. As DNA, the CDR3 is TGTGATAGTGCCCAGGACAGGAGTCAGCCCCAGCATTTT. Drawing the rest from reference TRBV12-5 and TRBJ1-5, the complete variable domain is DARVTQTPRHKVTEMGQEVTMRCQPILGHNTVFWYRQTMMQGLELLAYFRNRAPLDDSGMPKDRFSAEMPDATLATLKIQPSEPRDSAVYFCDSAQDRSQPQHFGDGTRLSIL.

Worth noting for this clonotype: One end of the junction is discordant with germline, which a read error may explain. The chain combines TRBV20-1 with TRBJ2-2, with unresolved D. This CDR3 is built from 17 residues. CDR1 and CDR2 from the germline V gene are DFQATT and SNEGSKA (reference sequence). For the CDR3, the DNA is TGCGGTGCTAGAGGTCGGAGTGCAGGAGTGGGCAGCGGGGAGCTGTTTTTT. Its translation is CGARGRSAGVGSGELFF.

This clonotype was seen repeatedly, ten times or more. It is likely a read error, because the conserved phenylalanine at the end of the CDR3 is missing. J is TRBJ1-1 and V is TRBV11-2; TRBD1 might be the D (6 bases). In germline, CDR1 is SGHAT, CDR2 FQNNGV. Trimming shortened V by 7 bases and J by 11 bases, and 20 bases separated the two germline ends. CDR3 length: 13 amino acids. This chain's CDR3 is CASKFSGGRVAFL. The CDR3 DNA reads TGTGCCAGCAAATTTTCGGGGGGGCGCGTTGCTTTCCTT.

Notes on this clonotype: The germline gene is not matched at one end of the junction; a read error may be the cause. V is TRBV29-1 and J is TRBJ2-5; D is perhaps TRBD2 (5 bases). CDR1 and CDR2 from the germline V gene are SQVTM and ANQGSEA. This CDR3 region has 12 residues. CDR3 protein: CGVQGLPIYTYF. For the CDR3, the DNA is TGCGGCGTACAAGGACTCCCGATTTATACTTACTTC.

As for this clonotype: Since the CDR3 does not end with the conserved phenylalanine or tryptophan, this likely comes from a read error. This chain connects TRBV12-3 or TRBV12-4 to TRBJ2-5; the D is unclear. V was pared by 3 bases and J by 5 bases, with 13 bases between. CDR3 length: 14 amino acids. This CDR3 reads CASSFRDRHETQYL. The CDR3 DNA follows: TGTGCCAGCAGTTTTAGGGATAGACACGAGACCCAGTACTTG.

The sample holds a few counts of this clonotype. A read error may explain this, as a much larger clone is one base away. The V call is TRBV20-1, the J call TRBJ1-1; D gene ambiguous. Trimming took 1 base from V and 5 from J, leaving 8 bases between them. Germline CDR1 DFQATT, CDR2 SNEGSKA (reference sequence). This CDR3 has 12 amino acids. The CDR3 loop is CSARAIVTEAFF. The CDR3 DNA reads as TGCAGTGCTAGAGCGATAGTTACTGAAGCTTTCTTT.

This clonotype was seen a few times. With a much larger clone just one base away, this may be a read error. V gene TRBV7-8 combines with J gene TRBJ2-7; D not certain. Trimming took 0 bases from V and 0 from J, leaving 12 bases between them. The CDR3 has 16 amino acids. CDR1 is SGHVS and CDR2 is FQNEAQ in the germline V gene. The CDR3 is CASSLALAQDSYEQYF. The DNA for the CDR3 is TGTGCCAGCAGCTTAGCTTTGGCGCAGGACTCCTACGAGCAGTACTTC.

In the case of this clonotype: An end of the junction does not agree with germline; a read error may underlie this. This sequence joins TRBV12-5 and TRBJ2-4; 10 nucleotides match TRBD1. The CDR3 extends over 17 amino acids. Germline V lookup: CDR1 LGHNT, CDR2 FRNRAP. The CDR3 DNA reads TGTGTTAGTGGTCCGGACAGGGGGTTACGAGCCAAAAACATTCATTACTTC. Amino acids: CVSGPDRGLRAKNIHYF.

The chain links TRBV7-8 to TRBJ1-5; no definite D call. Trimming took off 4 bases at V and 4 bases at J, with 11 bases between the two ends. The V gene's germline CDR1 is SGHVS and CDR2 FQNEAQ. The CDR3 sequence is 14 residues long. The CDR3 is CASSSVVGNQPQHF. The CDR3 bases are TGTGCCAGCAGCTCAGTAGTGGGTAATCAGCCCCAGCATTTT.

The chain carries TRBV6-5 and TRBJ1-2; D is ambiguous. The CDR3 extends over 12 amino acids. The V gene's germline CDR1 is MNHEY and CDR2 SVGAGI. Trimming stripped 9 bases from V and 4 bases from J, with 12 bases between. The CDR3 reads CARWEGGYGYTF. In nucleotides, the CDR3 is TGTGCCAGGTGGGAGGGTGGCTATGGCTACACCTTC.

This clonotype was picked up one time. One end of the junction varies from germline; a read error may be responsible. The V call is TRBV11-2, the J call TRBJ2-3; D may be TRBD1 (5 bases). The CDR3 totals 14 residues. Germline values: CDR1 SGHAT, CDR2 FQNNGV. CDR3 sequence (DNA): TGCGCCAGCAGCTCACAGGAGTACTCAGATACGCAGTATTTT. The encoded protein is CASSSQEYSDTQYF.

The gene calls are TRBV14 and TRBJ2-5; D gene ambiguous. The V and J ends lost 11 bases and 5 bases respectively, with 12 bases between them. CDR1 and CDR2 (germline): SGHDN, FVKESK. This CDR3 is built from 11 residues. This chain's CDR3 is CACTQAETQYF. CDR3 sequence (DNA): TGTGCCTGCACCCAAGCGGAGACCCAGTACTTC.

On this clonotype itself: At one boundary the junction diverges from the germline segment, which might be a read error. The chain links TRBV20-1 to TRBJ2-2; 7 positions match TRBD1. CDR1 DFQATT and CDR2 SNEGSKA come from the germline V gene (reference sequence). This CDR3 spans 13 amino acids. CDR3 in amino acids: CSAREGSTGELFF. CDR3 nucleotides: TGCAGTGCTAGAGAAGGGAGCACAGGGGAGCTCTTTTTT.

The gene calls are TRBV20-1 and TRBJ2-7, with D possibly TRBD2 on 5 matching bases. CDR1 is DFQATT and CDR2 is SNEGSKA in the germline V gene (reference sequence). V was shortened by 7 bases and J by 4 bases, with 14 bases between the two germline ends. The CDR3 is made up of 12 amino acids. The CDR3 spells CSVEEVLYEQYF. Here the CDR3 DNA reads TGCAGTGTCGAGGAGGTCCTGTACGAGCAGTACTTC.

A word on this clonotype: Since the CDR3 does not end with the conserved phenylalanine or tryptophan, this likely comes from a read error. The DNA is omitted, as the CDR3 cannot be located on it reliably, and the CDR3 follows TCRdb's listing. The V gene is TRBV1, the J gene TRBJ1-2; the tabulated D call, TRBD1, remains unverified against the DNA. TRBV1 is a documented pseudogene. The CDR3 is 14 residues long, ends included. The CDR3 sequence is CISSPQGQGGGYTL.

The genes are TRBV1 and TRBJ2-7; the table's D gene call, TRBD1, was not cross checked with the DNA. TRBV1 is a pseudogene locus. This CDR3 has 16 residues. The CDR3 DNA reads TGCACCAGCAGCCACCCGGAGTGGGGGCCCTCCTACGAGCAGTACTTC. Translation: CTSSHPEWGPSYEQYF.

The chain employs TRBV11-3 and TRBJ2-7; D might be TRBD2 (5 bases). The CDR3 spans 14 residues. Germline V gives CDR1 SGHNT, CDR2 YENEEA. Between the trimmed V and J ends, which lost 3 bases and 6 bases, there was a span of 15 bases. CDR3 nucleotide sequence: TGTGCCAGCAGCTTGAGAGGGAGAGGGATCGAGCAGTACTTC. This sequence encodes CASSLRGRGIEQYF.

A note on this clonotype: As the CDR3 is not closed by the conserved phenylalanine or tryptophan, this likely results from a read error. The V and J genes are TRBV5-6 and TRBJ1-2; weak D call: TRBD1 (5 bases). Germline V gene lookup returns CDR1 SGHDT and CDR2 YYEEEE. Trimming pared 2 bases from V and 5 bases from J, leaving 16 bases between. This CDR3 comprises 15 residues. CDR3: CASSLAPDKRYGYTI. CDR3 nucleotide sequence: TGTGCCAGCAGCTTAGCACCGGACAAGCGGTATGGCTACACCATC.

On this clonotype itself: The junction and the germline gene differ at one end; a read error may be behind it. This chain joins TRBV6-1 and TRBJ2-7; 8 bases map to TRBD2. The CDR3 runs to 17 residues. CDR1 is MNHNS, CDR2 SASEGT, per germline. The CDR3 region has the DNA TGTGCCAGCCGTGGAGGACTAGCTGGCGGGAGTTTTTACGAACAGTACTTC. Translation: CASRGGLAGGSFYEQYF.

About this clonotype: Relative to the germline gene, one junction end is altered; a read error may explain this. This chain connects TRBV29-1 to TRBJ1-1; D ambiguous. CDR1 is SQVTM and CDR2 is ANQGSEA in the germline V gene. The CDR3 totals 12 residues. The CDR3 sequence is CSIVADRPEVFF. In DNA, the CDR3 is TGCAGCATTGTGGCGGATAGGCCTGAAGTTTTCTTT.

The chain links TRBV4-1 to TRBJ2-1, with 13 nucleotides matching TRBD2. This CDR3 has 17 residues. Germline V gives CDR1 MGHRA, CDR2 YSYEKL. V lost 0 bases, J lost 7 bases, and 6 bases stayed unmatched. CDR3 residues: CASSQEATSGRANEQFF. For the CDR3, the DNA is TGCGCCAGCAGCCAAGAAGCAACTAGCGGGAGGGCAAATGAGCAGTTCTTC.

Comment on this clonotype: Given a much more abundant clone one base away, this may be a read error. The chain uses TRBV28 and TRBJ2-6; D not certain. The CDR3 totals 15 residues. The V end lost 7 bases, the J end lost 3 bases, and 13 bases lay between the germline ends. Germline V CDR1 and CDR2: MDHEN, SYDVKM. In nucleotides, the CDR3 is TGTGCCAGCACCAAATGGAGCTATGGGGCCAACGTCCTGACTTTC. Protein: CASTKWSYGANVLTF.

Remarks on this clonotype: At one of its ends the junction is not consistent with the germline gene, which may arise from a read error. The chain couples TRBV6-2 or TRBV6-3 to TRBJ2-6; D is perhaps TRBD1 (5 bases). The CDR3 contains 16 residues. Germline-derived CDR1 and CDR2 are MNHEY and SVGEGT. The DNA of the CDR3 is TGTGCCAACAGTTACGGTGGGGTCTCTGGGGCCAACGTCCTGACATTC. This encodes CANSYGGVSGANVLTF.

As regards this clonotype: The conserved closing phenylalanine or tryptophan is absent in this CDR3, likely reflecting a read error. The rearrangement links TRBV29-1 to TRBJ1-1; the D is unclear. This CDR3 contains 12 residues. The V and J ends lost 4 bases and 6 bases respectively, with 12 bases between them. In germline, CDR1 is SQVTM, CDR2 ANQGSEA. CDR3 sequence reads: CSVVTERPEAFI. The CDR3 coding sequence is TGCAGCGTTGTCACGGAGAGGCCTGAAGCTTTCATT.

Worth noting for this clonotype: The junction differs from germline at one of its ends, possibly a read error. V and J are TRBV6-2 or TRBV6-3 and TRBJ2-6; D gene unclear. Germline V lookup: CDR1 MNHEY, CDR2 SVGEGT. The CDR3 runs to 16 residues. In DNA, the CDR3 is TGTGTCAGCAGTTACTCGGGCGGTTCTGGGGCCAACGTCCTGACTTTC. Its translation: CVSSYSGGSGANVLTF.

Of note for this clonotype: One junction end does not reproduce the germline sequence, and a read error may be involved. This chain links TRBV29-1 with TRBJ1-1, with 7 bases identical to TRBD1. The CDR3 sequence is 13 residues long. Looked up from germline, CDR1 is SQVTM and CDR2 is ANQGSEA. The CDR3 DNA is TGCAGCGTTGGAGGACAGGCAAGCACTGAAGCTTCCTTT. It is translated as CSVGGQASTEASF.

This clonotype occurred a few times. One junction end disagrees with the germline gene, perhaps due to a read error. The V call is TRBV11-1, the J call TRBJ2-1; D unclear. Germline V CDR1 and CDR2: SGHAT, FQDESV (reference sequence). The CDR3 length is 14 residues. The CDR3 DNA is TGTGCCAGCAGCTTAGTTACCAGGATCGATGAGCAGCTCTTC. Translated, it gives CASSLVTRIDEQLF.

Remarks on this clonotype: The conserved phenylalanine or tryptophan is not found at the CDR3 terminus, so this likely reflects a read error. The V call is TRBV11-2, the J call TRBJ1-1; no definite D call. Germline V lookup: CDR1 SGHAT, CDR2 FQNNGV. The CDR3 spans 14 residues. Here the CDR3 DNA reads TGTACCAGCTGCTTAACGGCCTCCGACATTGAAGCTTTCTCT. It codes for CTSCLTASDIEAFS.

As for this clonotype: The CDR3 does not close with the conserved phenylalanine or tryptophan, likely indicating a read error. The chain couples TRBV4-2 to TRBJ2-7; possibly TRBD2 for D (6 bases). Looked up from germline, CDR1 is LGHNA and CDR2 is YNFKEQ. The CDR3 consists of 12 residues. Trimming pared 6 bases from V and 9 bases from J, leaving 15 bases between. DNA of the CDR3: TGTGCCAGCAGTCAGGGATCTAGCGTGCAGTACTTA. This encodes CASSQGSSVQYL.